Below, 19 T cell receptor beta chains from the same sample are listed, as sequenced in a study of monozygotic twins with inflammatory bowel disease. TCRdb re-called the 5' RACE reads, yielding one record per CDR3 amino acid sequence without DNA. The sample table includes about 41,000 distinct CDR3 sequences. Sequenced: blood. The origin of the receptors is a human donor with ulcerative colitis or Crohn's disease, or a healthy co-twin of an affected twin (not recorded which).

The chain couples TRBV7-9 to TRBJ1-5. CDR3 length: 12 amino acids. Germline-derived CDR1 and CDR2 are SEHNR and FQNEAQ (reference sequence). CDR3 protein: CASSLESRAQHF. Drawing the rest from reference TRBV7-9 and TRBJ1-5, the complete variable domain is DTGVSQNPRHKITKRGQNVTFRCDPISEHNRLYWYRQTLGQGPEFLTYFQNEAQLEKSRLLSDRFSAERPKGSFSTLEIQRTEQGDSAMYLCASSLESRAQHFGDGTRLSIL.

V and J are TRBV15 and TRBJ2-1; there is no DNA to check the TCRdb D call of TRBD2. From germline, CDR1 is LNHNV and CDR2 YYDKDF (reference sequence). The CDR3 sequence is 22 residues long. The CDR3 sequence is CATSRDLGVRTSGGPSYNEQFF.

The chain recombines TRBV29-1 with TRBJ2-7. CDR1 is SQVTM and CDR2 is ANQGSEA in the germline V gene. The CDR3 spans 11 residues. CDR3 region: CSVAKAYEQYF.

The rearrangement joins TRBV6-1 to TRBJ2-1; no DNA is available, so the TRBD2 call from TCRdb remains unchecked. The CDR3 is 14 residues long. Germline values: CDR1 MNHNS, CDR2 SASEGT. CDR3 loop: CASSGLSLNNEQFF.

This sequence joins TRBV20-1 and TRBJ1-2. The CDR3 runs 13 residues. The germline V gene has CDR1 DFQATT and CDR2 SNEGSKA (reference sequence). This CDR3 reads CSARMIGVRGYTF.

This chain connects TRBV7-2 to TRBJ2-1; TCRdb's D gene call, TRBD1, goes unchecked for lack of DNA. The CDR3 loop spans 16 amino acids. Germline lookup yields CDR1 SGHTA and CDR2 FQGNSA. CDR3 sequence reads: CASTQFRGGPYNEQFF.

The gene calls are TRBV27 and TRBJ2-3; TCRdb proposes TRBD1, but this gene call is untestable without DNA. The CDR3 length is 15 residues. The V gene's germline CDR1 is MNHEY and CDR2 SMNVEV (reference sequence). The chain's CDR3 is CASIRGRGPADTQYF.

The chain carries TRBV20-1 and TRBJ1-2; TCRdb selects TRBD1, and the lack of DNA leaves this call unchecked. This CDR3 region has 14 residues. The germline V gene encodes CDR1 DFQATT and CDR2 SNEGSKA (reference sequence). The CDR3 here is CSASSGETIYGYTF.

The chain uses TRBV3-1 and TRBJ2-5; TCRdb calls TRBD2, which cannot be checked without DNA. The CDR3 has 15 residues. CDR1 is LGHDT, CDR2 YNNKEL, per germline (reference sequence). The CDR3 sequence: CASKTSGKYQETQYF.

The V call is TRBV28, the J call TRBJ2-1; there is no DNA to check the TCRdb D call of TRBD2. The CDR3 consists of 16 residues. Germline CDR1 MDHEN, CDR2 SYDVKM. This chain's CDR3 is CASSLVPGLAGNEQFF.

The chain combines TRBV10-3 with TRBJ2-7; TCRdb's D call, TRBD2, is unchecked because there is no DNA. Germline CDR1 and CDR2: ENHRY and SYGVKD. This CDR3 contains 17 residues. Here the CDR3 reads CAISESGTASALRKQYF.

The CDR3 here is CASSESSSFQETQYF. The chain carries TRBV25-1 and TRBJ2-5; the TCRdb D gene call, TRBD2, has no DNA to confirm it. Looked up from germline, CDR1 is MGHDK and CDR2 is SYGVNS. This CDR3 spans 15 amino acids.

The gene calls are TRBV12-3 or TRBV12-4 and TRBJ2-1; TCRdb names TRBD2, which stays unverified in the absence of DNA. There are 16 residues in the CDR3. The CDR3 spells CASSLGDVQGGYEQFF.

J is TRBJ2-3 and V is TRBV20-1; the TRBD2 assignment by TCRdb is unverifiable without DNA. This CDR3 has 21 amino acids. CDR1 and CDR2 (germline): DFQATT, SNEGSKA (reference sequence). CDR3 in amino acids: CSAYGVPEIQRLAGGTDTQYF.

This CDR3 is CASSFLGGRSNEQFF. This chain joins TRBV12-3 or TRBV12-4 and TRBJ2-1; TCRdb calls TRBD1, which cannot be checked without DNA. The CDR3 extends over 15 amino acids.

The chain is built from TRBV5-1 and TRBJ2-6. CDR3 length equals 20 residues. The germline V gene has CDR1 SGHRS and CDR2 YFSETQ. The CDR3 spells CASSLVTLGRRGSGANVLTF.

The genes are TRBV20-1 and TRBJ2-5; TCRdb picks TRBD1, but there is no DNA to check that call. Germline V gene data show CDR1 as DFQATT and CDR2 as SNEGSKA (reference sequence). The CDR3 sequence is 13 residues long. The CDR3 loop reads CSASGGASETQYF.

V is TRBV5-1 and J is TRBJ2-7; TCRdb selects TRBD2, and the lack of DNA leaves this call unchecked. The germline gives CDR1 SGHRS, CDR2 YFSETQ. This CDR3 comprises 15 residues. CDR3 protein: CASSREGLAAYEQYF.

The CDR3 sequence is CASSPRTGVLTDTQYF. The rearrangement joins TRBV5-1 to TRBJ2-3; checking the TCRdb D call of TRBD1 is not possible without DNA. The CDR3 extends over 16 amino acids. From germline, CDR1 is SGHRS and CDR2 YFSETQ.